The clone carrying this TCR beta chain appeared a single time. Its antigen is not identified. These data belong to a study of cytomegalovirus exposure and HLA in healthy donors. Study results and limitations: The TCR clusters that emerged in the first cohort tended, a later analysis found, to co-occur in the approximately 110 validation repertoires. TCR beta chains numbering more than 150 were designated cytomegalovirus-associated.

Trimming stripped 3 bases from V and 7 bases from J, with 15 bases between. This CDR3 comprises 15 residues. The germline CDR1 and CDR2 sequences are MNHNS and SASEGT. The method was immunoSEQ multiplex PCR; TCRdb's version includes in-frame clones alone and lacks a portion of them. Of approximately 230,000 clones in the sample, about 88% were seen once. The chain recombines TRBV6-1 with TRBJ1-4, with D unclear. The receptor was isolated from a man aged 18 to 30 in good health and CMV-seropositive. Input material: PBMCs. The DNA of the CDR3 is TGTGCCAGCAGTGAGTTCAGAGATCCTGGTGAAAAACTGTTTTTT. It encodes CASSEFRDPGEKLFF.